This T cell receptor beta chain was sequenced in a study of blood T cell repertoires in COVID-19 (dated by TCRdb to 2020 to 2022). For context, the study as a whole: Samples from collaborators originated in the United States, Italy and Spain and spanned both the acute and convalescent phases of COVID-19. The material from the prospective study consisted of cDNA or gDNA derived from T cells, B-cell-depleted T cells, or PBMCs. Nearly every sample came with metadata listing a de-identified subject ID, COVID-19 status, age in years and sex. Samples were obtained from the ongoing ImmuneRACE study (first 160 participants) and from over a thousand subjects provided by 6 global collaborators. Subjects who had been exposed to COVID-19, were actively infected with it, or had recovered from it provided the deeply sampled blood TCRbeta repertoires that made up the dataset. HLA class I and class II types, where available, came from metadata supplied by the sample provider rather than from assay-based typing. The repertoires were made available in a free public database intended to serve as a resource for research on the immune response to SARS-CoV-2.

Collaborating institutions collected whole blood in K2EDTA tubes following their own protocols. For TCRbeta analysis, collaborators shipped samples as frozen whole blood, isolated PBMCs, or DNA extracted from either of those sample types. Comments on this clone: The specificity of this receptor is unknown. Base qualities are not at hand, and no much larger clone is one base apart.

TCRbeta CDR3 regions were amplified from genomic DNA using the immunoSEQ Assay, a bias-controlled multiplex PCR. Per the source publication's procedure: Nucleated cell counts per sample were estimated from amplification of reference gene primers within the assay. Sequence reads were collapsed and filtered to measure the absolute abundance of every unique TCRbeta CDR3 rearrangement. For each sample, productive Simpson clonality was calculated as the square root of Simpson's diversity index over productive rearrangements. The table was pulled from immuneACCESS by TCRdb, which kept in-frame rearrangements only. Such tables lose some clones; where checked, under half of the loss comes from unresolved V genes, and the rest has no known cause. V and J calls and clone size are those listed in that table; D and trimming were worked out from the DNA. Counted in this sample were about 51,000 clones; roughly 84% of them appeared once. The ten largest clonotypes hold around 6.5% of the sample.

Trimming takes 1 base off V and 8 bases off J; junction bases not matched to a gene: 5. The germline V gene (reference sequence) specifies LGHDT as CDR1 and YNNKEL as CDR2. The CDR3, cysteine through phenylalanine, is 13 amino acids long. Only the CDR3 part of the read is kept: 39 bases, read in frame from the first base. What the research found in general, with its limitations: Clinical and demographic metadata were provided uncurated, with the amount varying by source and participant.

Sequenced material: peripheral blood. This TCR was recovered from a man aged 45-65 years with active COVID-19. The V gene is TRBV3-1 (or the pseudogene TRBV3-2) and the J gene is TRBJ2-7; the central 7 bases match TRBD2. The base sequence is TGTGCCAGCAGCCAAGGGTCTAGCGGTAAGCAGTACTTC. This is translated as CASSQGSSGKQYF.